These T cell receptor beta chains were read from a single sample in a study of breast tumors, draining lymph nodes, adjacent tissues. MiXCR was run by TCRdb on the multiplex PCR reads, yielding one entry per CDR3 protein. Here the sample spans approximately 120,000 distinct CDR3 sequences, around 21% being singletons. Material: axillary lymph node tissue. These receptor sequences come from a female donor with breast cancer. Some clones in this sample may be carry-over from other donors' samples. CDR3s include the opening cysteine and the closing phenylalanine or tryptophan. D genes are given only for firm matches.

>TRBV9|-|TRBJ1-2
CASSVGPGNYGYTF
>TRBV24-1|-|TRBJ2-3
CATSERASYADTQCF
>TRBV6-5|TRBD1|TRBJ1-2
CASSLEGAPAAFGHGYTF
>TRBV28|TRBD1|TRBJ2-7
CASSWPGGGNEQYF
>TRBV19|TRBD2|TRBJ2-1
CASSTLGLAGGFNEQFF
>TRBV18|TRBD2|TRBJ2-7
CASSPVGRAGEQYF
>TRBV7-6|-|TRBJ2-2
CASSTRPSGANTGELFF
>TRBV27|-|TRBJ1-2
CASSVAGPPYYGYTF
>TRBV6-1|-|TRBJ1-5
CASRSPKEGGGNQPQHF
>TRBV5-1|TRBD1|TRBJ1-4
CASSLERGRELFF
>TRBV10-3|-|TRBJ2-1
CAISGSRESSYDEQFF
>TRBV18|-|TRBJ2-7
CASSPAVYEQYF
>TRBV6-1|TRBD1|TRBJ1-5
CASRISQGSYQPQHF
>TRBV4-1|-|TRBJ1-3
CASSKNSGASGNTIYF
>TRBV5-4|TRBD1|TRBJ2-5
CASSRIPRDSRDKETQYF
>TRBV30|-|TRBJ1-5
CAWSVGAGPPQHF
>TRBV19|TRBD1|TRBJ2-4
CASGSTSGTVAKNIQYF
>TRBV20-1|TRBD2|TRBJ2-5
CSADRTSGTGETQYF
>TRBV7-2|-|TRBJ2-7
CASSWDGPGEQYF
>TRBV10-3|-|TRBJ1-1
CAISESRVWDTEAFF
>TRBV20-1|-|TRBJ2-2
CSARDRKNTGELFF
>TRBV30|-|TRBJ2-2
CAWSSRGTGELFF
>TRBV6-5|-|TRBJ1-4
CASSSQGFTNEKLFF
>TRBV5-6|TRBD2|TRBJ2-3
CASSLGTTRRDTQYF
>TRBV29-1|TRBD2|TRBJ2-1
CSVSGGTSAYNEQFF
>TRBV7-3|TRBD1|TRBJ1-6
CASSLLGGGTGGNRNSPLHF
>TRBV10-1|-|TRBJ2-7
CASSEKGRYEQYF
>TRBV15|-|TRBJ1-2
CATSSGTDYGYTF
>TRBV7-9|-|TRBJ2-2
CASSLVANRAAGELFF
>TRBV6-1|-|TRBJ2-3
CASSEFFGSGESTDTQYF
>TRBV19|-|TRBJ1-3
CASSIDLDSGNTIYF
>TRBV27|TRBD2|TRBJ2-3
CASSTGTTPSTDTQYF
>TRBV20-1|TRBD2|TRBJ2-1
CSGLAGPGVNERFF
>TRBV7-9|TRBD2|TRBJ2-1
CASRPPSGRGSYNEQFF
>TRBV20-1|-|TRBJ2-7
CSARPFYEQYF
>TRBV6-2/TRBV6-3|TRBD2|TRBJ2-7
CASSQTSGRNYEQYF
>TRBV7-8|TRBD2|TRBJ2-3
CASSVPGLAGAGTDTQYF
>TRBV2|TRBD2|TRBJ2-1
CASRGLAGYNEQFF
>TRBV5-1|-|TRBJ1-2
CASSLDRDDYGYTF